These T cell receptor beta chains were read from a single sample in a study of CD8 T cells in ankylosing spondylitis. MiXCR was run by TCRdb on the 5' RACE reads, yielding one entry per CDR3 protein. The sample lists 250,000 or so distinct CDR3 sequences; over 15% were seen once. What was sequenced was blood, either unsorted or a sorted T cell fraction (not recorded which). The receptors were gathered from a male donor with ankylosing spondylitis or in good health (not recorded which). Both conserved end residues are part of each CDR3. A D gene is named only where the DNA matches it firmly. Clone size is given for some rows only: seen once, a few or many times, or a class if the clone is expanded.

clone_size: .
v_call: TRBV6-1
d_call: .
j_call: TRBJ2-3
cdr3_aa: CASSSGSALWTDTQYF
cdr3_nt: TGTGCCAGCAGCTCAGGGAGCGCTCTTTGGACAGATACGCAGTATTTT

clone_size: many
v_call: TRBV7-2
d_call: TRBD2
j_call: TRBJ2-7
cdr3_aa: CASSRLAGETYEQYF
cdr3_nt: TGTGCCAGCAGCCGCCTGGCGGGAGAAACCTACGAGCAGTACTTC

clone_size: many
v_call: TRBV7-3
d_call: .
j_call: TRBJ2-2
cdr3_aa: CASSLYLNTGELFF
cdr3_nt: TGTGCCAGCAGCTTATACCTGAACACCGGGGAGCTGTTTTTT

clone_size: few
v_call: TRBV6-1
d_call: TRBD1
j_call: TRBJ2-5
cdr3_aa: CASTSAGGFETQYF
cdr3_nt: TGTGCCAGCACGTCGGCAGGGGGCTTCGAGACCCAGTACTTC

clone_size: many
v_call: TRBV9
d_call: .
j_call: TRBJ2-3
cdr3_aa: CASSVGAGSTDTQYF
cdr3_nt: TGTGCCAGCAGCGTCGGAGCGGGTAGCACAGATACGCAGTATTTT

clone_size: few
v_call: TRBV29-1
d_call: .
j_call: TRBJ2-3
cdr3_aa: CSVDEHTDTQYF
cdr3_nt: TGCAGCGTTGACGAGCACACAGATACGCAGTATTTT

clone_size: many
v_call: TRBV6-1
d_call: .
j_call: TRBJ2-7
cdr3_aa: CASKQGSAYEQYF
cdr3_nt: TGTGCCAGCAAACAGGGTTCTGCCTACGAGCAGTACTTC

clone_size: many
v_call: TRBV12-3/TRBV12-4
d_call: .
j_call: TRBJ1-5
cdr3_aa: CASSLAWGGSNQPQHF
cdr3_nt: TGTGCCAGCAGTTTAGCTTGGGGGGGTAGCAATCAGCCCCAGCATTTT

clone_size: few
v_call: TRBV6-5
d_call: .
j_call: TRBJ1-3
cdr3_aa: CASSYRISGNTIYF
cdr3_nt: TGTGCCAGCAGTTACCGGATCTCTGGAAACACCATATATTTT

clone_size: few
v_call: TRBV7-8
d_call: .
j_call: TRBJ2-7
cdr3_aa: CASSYFLGGSYEQYF
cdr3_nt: TGTGCCAGCAGCTATTTCTTAGGGGGGTCCTACGAGCAGTACTTC

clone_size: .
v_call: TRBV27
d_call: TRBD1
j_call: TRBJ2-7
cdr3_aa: CASSLIAGRTGGYEQYF
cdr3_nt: TGTGCCAGCAGTTTAATCGCGGGCAGGACAGGGGGCTACGAGCAGTACTTC

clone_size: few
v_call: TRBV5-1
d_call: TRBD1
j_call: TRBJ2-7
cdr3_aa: CASSPKVSGGSDEQYF
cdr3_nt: TGCGCCAGCAGTCCGAAGGTGTCAGGGGGCAGCGACGAGCAGTACTTC

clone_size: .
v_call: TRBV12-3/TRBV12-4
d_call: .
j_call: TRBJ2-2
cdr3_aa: CASSFVTGELFF
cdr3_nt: TGTGCCAGCAGTTTTGTAACGGGGGAGCTGTTTTTT

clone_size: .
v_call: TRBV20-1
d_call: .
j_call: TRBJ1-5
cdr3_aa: CSATKGAYSNQPQHF
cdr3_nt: TGCAGTGCTACTAAAGGGGCCTATAGCAATCAGCCCCAGCATTTT

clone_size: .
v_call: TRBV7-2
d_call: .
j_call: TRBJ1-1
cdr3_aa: CASSLRQLNTKAFF
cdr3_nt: TGTGCCAGCAGCCTGAGACAGTTGAACACTAAAGCTTTCTTT

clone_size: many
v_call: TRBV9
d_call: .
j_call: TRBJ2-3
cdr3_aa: CASSVVSTDTQYF
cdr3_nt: TGTGCCAGCAGCGTAGTCAGCACAGATACGCAGTATTTT

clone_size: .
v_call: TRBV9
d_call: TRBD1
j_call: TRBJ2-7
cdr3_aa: CASSVGGTGIDEQYF
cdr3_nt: TGTGCCAGCAGCGTAGGGGGGACAGGCATCGACGAGCAGTACTTC

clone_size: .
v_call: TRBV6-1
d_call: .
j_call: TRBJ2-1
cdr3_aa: CASTKSGSELNEQFF
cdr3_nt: TGTGCCAGCACCAAAAGCGGTTCAGAGTTGAATGAGCAGTTCTTC

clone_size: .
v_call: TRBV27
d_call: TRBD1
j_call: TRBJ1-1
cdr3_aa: CASRTGRGPEAFF
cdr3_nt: TGTGCCAGCAGGACAGGGCGGGGTCCTGAAGCTTTCTTT

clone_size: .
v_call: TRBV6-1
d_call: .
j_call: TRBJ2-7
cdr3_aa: CASSEAAALGFNEQYF
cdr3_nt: TGTGCCAGCAGTGAAGCGGCAGCCCTTGGGTTCAACGAGCAGTACTTC

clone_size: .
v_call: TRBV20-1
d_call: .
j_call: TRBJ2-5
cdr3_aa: CSARDLWGERPETQYF
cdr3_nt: TGCAGTGCTAGAGATCTCTGGGGGGAGCGGCCTGAGACCCAGTACTTC

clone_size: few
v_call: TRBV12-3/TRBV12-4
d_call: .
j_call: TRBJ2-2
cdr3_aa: CAGRHANTGELFF
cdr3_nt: TGTGCGGGAAGGCATGCGAACACCGGGGAGCTGTTTTTT

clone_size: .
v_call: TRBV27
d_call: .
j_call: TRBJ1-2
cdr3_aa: CASRREGSPYGYTF
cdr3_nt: TGTGCCAGCCGACGGGAGGGATCCCCCTATGGCTACACCTTC

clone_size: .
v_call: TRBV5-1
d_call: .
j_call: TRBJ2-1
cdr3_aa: CASSFGDSRFDNEQFF
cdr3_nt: TGCGCCAGCAGCTTTGGGGACTCTCGATTCGACAATGAGCAGTTCTTC

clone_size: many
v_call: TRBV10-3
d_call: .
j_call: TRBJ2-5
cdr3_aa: CATGAVGTQYF
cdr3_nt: TGTGCCACTGGTGCCGTCGGGACCCAGTACTTC

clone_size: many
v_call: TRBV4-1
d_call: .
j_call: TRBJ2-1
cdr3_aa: CASSQVGFDEQFF
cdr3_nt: TGCGCCAGCAGCCAAGTAGGATTTGATGAGCAGTTCTTC

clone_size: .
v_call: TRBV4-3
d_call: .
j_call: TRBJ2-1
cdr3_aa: CASSQDFRTGTQEQFF
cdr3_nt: TGCGCCAGCAGCCAAGACTTCCGGACCGGGACTCAAGAGCAGTTCTTC

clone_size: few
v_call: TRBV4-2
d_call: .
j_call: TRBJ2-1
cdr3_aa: CASSQESGNGEQFF
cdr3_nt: TGTGCCAGCAGCCAAGAAAGTGGGAACGGTGAGCAGTTCTTC

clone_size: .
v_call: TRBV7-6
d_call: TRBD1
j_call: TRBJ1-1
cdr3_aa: CASSLSRTGVDTEAFF
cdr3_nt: TGTGCCAGCAGCTTAAGCAGGACAGGGGTCGACACTGAAGCTTTCTTT

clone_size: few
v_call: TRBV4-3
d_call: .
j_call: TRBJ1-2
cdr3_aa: CASSQDRDANYGYTF
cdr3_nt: TGCGCCAGCAGCCAAGACAGGGACGCTAACTATGGCTACACCTTC

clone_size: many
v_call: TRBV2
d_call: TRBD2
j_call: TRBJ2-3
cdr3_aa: CASSEKRRTLAGVQDTQYF
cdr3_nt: TGTGCCAGCAGCGAAAAGCGCCGGACACTAGCGGGAGTACAAGATACGCAGTATTTT

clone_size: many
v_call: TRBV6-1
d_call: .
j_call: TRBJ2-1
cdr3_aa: CASSTLGQSMYNEQFF
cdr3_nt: TGTGCCAGCAGCACCTTGGGGCAGTCGATGTACAATGAGCAGTTCTTC

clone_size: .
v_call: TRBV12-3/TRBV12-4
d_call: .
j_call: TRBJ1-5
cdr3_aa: CASSTIPLRQPQHF
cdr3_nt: TGTGCCAGCAGTACAATCCCCCTGAGACAGCCCCAGCATTTT

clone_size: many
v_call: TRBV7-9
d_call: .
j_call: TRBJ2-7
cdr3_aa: CASSSPGLPYEQYF
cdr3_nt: TGTGCCAGCAGCTCGCCGGGACTTCCCTACGAGCAGTACTTC

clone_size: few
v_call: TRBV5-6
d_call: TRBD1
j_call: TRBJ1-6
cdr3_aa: CASSFGQGDNSPLHF
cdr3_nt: TGTGCCAGCAGCTTTGGACAGGGGGATAATTCACCCCTCCACTTT

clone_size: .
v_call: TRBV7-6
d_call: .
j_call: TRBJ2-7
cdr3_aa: CASSPDSLPYEQYF
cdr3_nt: TGTGCCAGCAGCCCGGACAGCCTTCCCTACGAGCAGTACTTC

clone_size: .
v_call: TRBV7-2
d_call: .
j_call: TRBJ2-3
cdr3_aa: CASSFAPGDAQYF
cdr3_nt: TGTGCCAGCAGCTTCGCCCCAGGGGACGCGCAGTATTTT

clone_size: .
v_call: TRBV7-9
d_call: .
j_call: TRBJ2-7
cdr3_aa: CASSLEESYEQYF
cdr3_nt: TGTGCCAGCAGCTTAGAAGAGTCCTACGAGCAGTACTTC

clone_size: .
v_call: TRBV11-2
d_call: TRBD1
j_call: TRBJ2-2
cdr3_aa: CASSLSGTGAPGELFF
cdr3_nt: TGTGCCAGCAGCCTTTCGGGGACAGGGGCCCCCGGGGAGCTGTTTTTT

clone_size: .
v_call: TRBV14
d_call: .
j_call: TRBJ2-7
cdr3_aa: CASSPRGPNYEQYF
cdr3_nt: TGTGCCAGCAGCCCAAGAGGGCCTAATTACGAGCAGTACTTC

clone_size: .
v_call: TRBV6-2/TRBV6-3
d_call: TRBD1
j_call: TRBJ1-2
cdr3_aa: CASSSNRGMNYGYTF
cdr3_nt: TGTGCCAGCAGTTCGAACAGGGGGATGAACTATGGCTACACCTTC

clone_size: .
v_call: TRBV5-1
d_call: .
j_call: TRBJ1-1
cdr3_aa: CASRHQGNTEAFF
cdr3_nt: TGCGCCAGCAGACACCAGGGGAACACTGAAGCTTTCTTT

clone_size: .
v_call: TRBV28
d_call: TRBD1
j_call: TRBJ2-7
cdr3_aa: CASSIPGTGVDEQYF
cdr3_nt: TGTGCCAGCAGTATACCCGGGACAGGGGTAGACGAGCAGTACTTC

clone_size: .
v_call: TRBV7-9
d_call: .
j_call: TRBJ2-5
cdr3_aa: CASSPPGGETQYF
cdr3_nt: TGTGCCAGCAGCCCCCCGGGTGGGGAGACCCAGTACTTC

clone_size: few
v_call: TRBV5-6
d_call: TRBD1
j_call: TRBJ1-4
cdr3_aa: CASSLGPTGRIEKLFF
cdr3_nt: TGTGCCAGCAGCTTGGGCCCGACAGGGAGGATTGAAAAACTGTTTTTT

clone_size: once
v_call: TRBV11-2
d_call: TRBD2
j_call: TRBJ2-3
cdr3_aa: CASSFLSGRADDTQYF
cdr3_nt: TGTGCCAGCAGCTTTCTTAGCGGGAGGGCCGACGATACGCAGTATTTT

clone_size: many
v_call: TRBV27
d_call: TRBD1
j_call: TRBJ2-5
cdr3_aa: CASSRDRLEETQYF
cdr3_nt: TGTGCCAGCAGCCGGGACAGGCTAGAAGAGACCCAGTACTTC

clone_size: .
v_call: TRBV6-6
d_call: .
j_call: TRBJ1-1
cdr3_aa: CASSPRVRAEAFF
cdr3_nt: TGTGCCAGCAGCCCCAGGGTAAGGGCTGAAGCTTTCTTT

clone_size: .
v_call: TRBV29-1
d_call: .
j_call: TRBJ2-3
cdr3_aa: CSVEGPDTQYF
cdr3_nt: TGCAGCGTTGAAGGTCCGGATACGCAGTATTTT

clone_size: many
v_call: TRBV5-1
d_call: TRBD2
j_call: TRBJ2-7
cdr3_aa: CASSLIAGALYEQYF
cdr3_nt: TGCGCCAGCAGCTTGATCGCGGGAGCCCTCTACGAGCAGTACTTC

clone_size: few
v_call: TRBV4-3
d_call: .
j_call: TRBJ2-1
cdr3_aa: CASSQGAGKQFF
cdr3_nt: TGCGCCAGCAGCCAAGGGGCAGGCAAGCAGTTCTTC

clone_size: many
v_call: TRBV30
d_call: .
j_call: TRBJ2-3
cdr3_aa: CAWSRTRTDTQYF
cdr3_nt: TGTGCCTGGAGCCGGACCCGCACAGATACGCAGTATTTT

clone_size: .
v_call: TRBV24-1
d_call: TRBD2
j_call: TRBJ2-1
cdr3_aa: CATSDRTSGKRSSYNEQFF
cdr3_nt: TGTGCCACCAGTGATCGGACTAGCGGGAAACGGAGCTCCTACAATGAGCAGTTCTTC

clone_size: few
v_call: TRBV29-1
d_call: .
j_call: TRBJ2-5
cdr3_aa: CSVDEEAGLTQYF
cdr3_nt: TGCAGCGTTGATGAAGAGGCAGGGTTGACCCAGTACTTC

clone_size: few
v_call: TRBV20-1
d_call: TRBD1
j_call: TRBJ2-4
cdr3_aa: CSASGTGENIQYF
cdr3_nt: TGCAGTGCTAGTGGGACAGGGGAAAACATTCAGTACTTC

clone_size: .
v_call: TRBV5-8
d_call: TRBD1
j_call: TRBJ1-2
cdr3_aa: CASSLARGLWDYGYTF
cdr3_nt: TGTGCCAGCAGCTTGGCCAGGGGGCTATGGGACTATGGCTACACCTTC

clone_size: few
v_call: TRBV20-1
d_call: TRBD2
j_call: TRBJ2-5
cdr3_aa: CSARGRGLGETQYF
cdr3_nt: TGCAGTGCTAGAGGCCGGGGACTAGGGGAGACCCAGTACTTC

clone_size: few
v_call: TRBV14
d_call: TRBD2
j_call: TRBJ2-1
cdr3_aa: CASSQDRGRGMNEQFF
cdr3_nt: TGTGCCAGCAGCCAAGATAGAGGGAGGGGAATGAATGAGCAGTTCTTC

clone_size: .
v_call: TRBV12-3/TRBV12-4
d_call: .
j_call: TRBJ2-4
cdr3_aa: CASSQQGGGLAKNIQYF
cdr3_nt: TGTGCCAGCAGTCAACAGGGTGGGGGTTTAGCCAAAAACATTCAGTACTTC

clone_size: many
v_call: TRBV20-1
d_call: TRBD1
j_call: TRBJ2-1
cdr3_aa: CSAWDSYNEQFF
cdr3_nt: TGCAGTGCCTGGGACAGCTACAATGAGCAGTTCTTC